The TCR beta chain described here comes from a study of cytomegalovirus exposure and HLA in healthy donors. For the study at large: Assignment to the Caucasian-associated ancestry cluster applied to approximately 79% of the roughly 400 genotyped donors. Study results and limitations: In the analysis, some V segments, TRBV6-2 and TRBV6-3 included, were excluded as indistinguishable.

Regarding this clone: The target antigen is unknown.

The PCR employed 60 Vbeta primers together with 13 Jbeta primers. Only in-frame clones appear in the TCRdb table, and some are missing; sequencing was by immunoSEQ multiplex PCR. The table includes more than 150,000 clones, about four fifths detected once. There are 13 residues in the CDR3. The germline V gene has CDR1 SQVTM and CDR2 ANQGSEA. Trimming left V 3 bases short and J 3 bases short, with 10 bases between. The chain employs TRBV29-1 and TRBJ2-3; D remains ambiguous. The origin of this receptor is a woman aged 30 to 39 in good health and CMV-seropositive. The sample taken for sequencing was PBMCs. DNA of the CDR3: TGCAGCGTTGAGATTCGGGTTACAGATACGCAGTATTTT. This sequence encodes CSVEIRVTDTQYF.